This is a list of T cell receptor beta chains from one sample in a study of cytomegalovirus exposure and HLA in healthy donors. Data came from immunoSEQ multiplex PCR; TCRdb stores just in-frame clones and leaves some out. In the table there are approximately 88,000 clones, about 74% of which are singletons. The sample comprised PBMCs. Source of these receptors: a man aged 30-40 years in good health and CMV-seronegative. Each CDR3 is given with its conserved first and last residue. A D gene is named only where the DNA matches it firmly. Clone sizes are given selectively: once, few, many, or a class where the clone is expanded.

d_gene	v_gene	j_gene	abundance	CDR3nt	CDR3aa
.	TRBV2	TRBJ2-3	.	TGTGCCAGCACGGACAGTAGCACAGATACGCAGTATTTT	CASTDSSTDTQYF
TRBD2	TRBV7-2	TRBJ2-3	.	TGTGCCAGCAGCTTAGGGGGACTAGCGGTCACAGATACGCAGTATTTT	CASSLGGLAVTDTQYF
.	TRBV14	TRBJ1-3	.	TGTGCCAGCAGCCAAGTCCGGGAGAGGAACACCATATATTTT	CASSQVRERNTIYF
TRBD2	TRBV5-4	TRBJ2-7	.	TGTGCCAGCAGCCACGGACTAGCGGAATACTCCTACGAGCAGTACTTC	CASSHGLAEYSYEQYF
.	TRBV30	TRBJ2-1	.	TGTGCCTGGAGTGGACAGGTGGTCTACAATGAGCAGTTCTTC	CAWSGQVVYNEQFF
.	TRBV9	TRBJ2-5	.	TGTGCCAGCAGCGTAGGGCAGGGCCTCCAAGAGACCCAGTACTTC	CASSVGQGLQETQYF
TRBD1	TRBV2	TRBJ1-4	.	TGTGCCAGCAGTGCGGACAGGGGATCTTCGCCGAAACTGTTTTTT	CASSADRGSSPKLFF
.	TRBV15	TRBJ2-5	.	TGTGCCACCAGCAGAGATCGCAGGGAGGAAAGGACCCAGTACTTC	CATSRDRREERTQYF
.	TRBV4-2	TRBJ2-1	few	TGTGCCAGCAGCCACCGCCGGGACACCCGAGATGAGCAGTTCTTC	CASSHRRDTRDEQFF
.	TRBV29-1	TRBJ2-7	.	TGCAGCGTGAGGGGGGGGACCTACGAGCAGTACTTC	CSVRGGTYEQYF
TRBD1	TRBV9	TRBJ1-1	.	TGTGCCAGCAGCGTAGAGGGGACAGGGGGCTCTCTTGCTGAAGCTTTCTTT	CASSVEGTGGSLAEAFF
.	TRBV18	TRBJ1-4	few	TGTGCCAGCTCACCGGGACTGAATAATGAAAAACTGTTTTTT	CASSPGLNNEKLFF
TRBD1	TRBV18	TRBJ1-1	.	TGTGCCAGCTCACCAGAGACCACAGGGGGCCCGAACACTGAAGCTTTCTTT	CASSPETTGGPNTEAFF
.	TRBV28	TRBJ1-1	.	TGTGCCAGCAGTTTAGAGACTAACTGGGCTGAAGCTTTCTTT	CASSLETNWAEAFF
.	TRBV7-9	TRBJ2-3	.	TGTGCCAGCAGCCCTCTATTTGATACGCAGTATTTT	CASSPLFDTQYF
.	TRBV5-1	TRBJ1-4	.	TGCGCCAGCAGGCCCGGGCAGGGGCCGATTAATGAAAAACTGTTTTTT	CASRPGQGPINEKLFF
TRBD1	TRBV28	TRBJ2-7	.	TGTGCCAGCAGTGATGTCGACAGGGTGCGTCCCTACGAGCAGTACTTC	CASSDVDRVRPYEQYF
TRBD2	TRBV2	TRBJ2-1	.	TGTGCCAGCAGTATAGCGGGAGTGGGGGATGAGCAGTTCTTC	CASSIAGVGDEQFF
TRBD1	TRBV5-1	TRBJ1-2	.	TGCGCCAGCAGCGAAGGGACAGGGGTTGGCTACACCTTC	CASSEGTGVGYTF
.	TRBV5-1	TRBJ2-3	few	TGCGCCAGCAGCGGCCCGGGATCCACAGATACGCAGTATTTT	CASSGPGSTDTQYF
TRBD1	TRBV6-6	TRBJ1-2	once	TGTGCCAGCAGTTCCGGGACAGTATTTATCAACTATGGCTACACCTTC	CASSSGTVFINYGYTF
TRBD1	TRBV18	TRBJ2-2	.	TGTGCCAGCTCGTACTCTCTCGACAGGGGGCGCGCCGGGGAGCTGTTTTTT	CASSYSLDRGRAGELFF
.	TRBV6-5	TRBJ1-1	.	TGTGCCAGCAGAACTTGGACTGAAGCTTTCTTT	CASRTWTEAFF
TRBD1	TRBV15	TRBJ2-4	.	TGTGCCACCAGCAGACCGACTGGGACAGATTATACTTTCAAAAACATTCAGTACTTC	CATSRPTGTDYTFKNIQYF
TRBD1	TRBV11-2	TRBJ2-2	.	TGTGCCAGCAGCAAAAACACAGGGGGACCCGGGGAGCTGTTTTTT	CASSKNTGGPGELFF
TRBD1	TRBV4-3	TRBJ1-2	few	TGCGCCAGCAGCCAAGGGGACAGTTACAGGGGGGGCTACACCTTC	CASSQGDSYRGGYTF
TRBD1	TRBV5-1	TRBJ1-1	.	TGCGCCAGCAGCCTCCGACAGGGGGCCGTAGAAGCTTTCTTT	CASSLRQGAVEAFF
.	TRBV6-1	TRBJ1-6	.	TGTGCCAGCAGCCCCTACCTTAGTAATTCACCCCTCCACTTT	CASSPYLSNSPLHF
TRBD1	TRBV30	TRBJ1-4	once	TGTGCCTGGAGTGGGGACAGGGGGCTAAGGGAAAAACTGTTTTTT	CAWSGDRGLREKLFF
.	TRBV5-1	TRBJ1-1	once	TGCGCCAGCAGCTTGACAGGTAGTACTGAAGCTTTCTTT	CASSLTGSTEAFF
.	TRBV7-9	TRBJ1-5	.	TGTGCCAGCAGCTTAGAGGAGACCCAGCCCCAGCATTTT	CASSLEETQPQHF
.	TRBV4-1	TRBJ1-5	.	TGCGCCAGCAGCCAAGACCCCGGGGGAGGAAGTCAGCCCCAGCATTTT	CASSQDPGGGSQPQHF
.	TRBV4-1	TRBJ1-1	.	TGCGCCAGCAGCCAAGCGGACAGCATGAACACTGAAGCTTTCTTT	CASSQADSMNTEAFF
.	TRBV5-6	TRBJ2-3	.	TGTGCCAGCAGCTTCTTTGGCGGAATCACAGATACGCAGTATTTT	CASSFFGGITDTQYF
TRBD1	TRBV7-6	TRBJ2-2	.	TGTGCCAGCAGCTCCCAGGGGGCGAACACCGGGGAGCTGTTTTTT	CASSSQGANTGELFF
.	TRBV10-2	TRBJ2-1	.	TGCGCCAGCAGTGGGTTCGGGACTGGTGTTTACAATGAGCAGTTCTTC	CASSGFGTGVYNEQFF
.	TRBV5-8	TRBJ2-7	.	TGTGCCAGCAGCTTGGACTTCGGGTTAGGCACGGGAACCTACGAGCAGTACTTC	CASSLDFGLGTGTYEQYF
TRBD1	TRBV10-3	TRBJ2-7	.	TGTGCCATCAAGGGCAGGGGGTTAAGAAACTCCTACGAGCAGTACTTC	CAIKGRGLRNSYEQYF
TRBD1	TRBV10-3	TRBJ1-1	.	TGTGCCATCAGTTTAGGACAGGGCATGAACACTGAAGCTTTCTTT	CAISLGQGMNTEAFF
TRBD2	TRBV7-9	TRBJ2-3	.	TGTGCCAGCAGCTTACATCGACTAGCGGGAAAAGGGAGCACAGATACGCAGTATTTT	CASSLHRLAGKGSTDTQYF
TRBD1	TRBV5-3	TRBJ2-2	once	TGTGCCAGAAGCTTAAGACAGGGAAAGGTCACCGGGGAGCTGTTTTTT	CARSLRQGKVTGELFF
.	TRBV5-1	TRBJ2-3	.	TGCGCCAGCAGCTGGGTAGCATACACAGATACGCAGTATTTT	CASSWVAYTDTQYF
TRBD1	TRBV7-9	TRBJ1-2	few	TGTGCCAGCAGCCCGGACAGGGTCGGATATGGCTACACCTTC	CASSPDRVGYGYTF
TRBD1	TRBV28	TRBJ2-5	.	TGTGCCAGCAGTTCCCCGACAGGGTCCCAAGAGACCCAGTACTTC	CASSSPTGSQETQYF
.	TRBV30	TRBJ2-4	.	TGTGCCTGGAGTGTAAGAGGTAGAATCCTAGCCAAAAACATTCAGTACTTC	CAWSVRGRILAKNIQYF
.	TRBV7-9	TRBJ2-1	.	TGTGCCAGCAGCGAGACTAGTTTGAGCAATGAGCAGTTCTTC	CASSETSLSNEQFF
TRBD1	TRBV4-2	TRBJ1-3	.	TGTGCCAGCAGCCAGAGGGACAGCATATACTCTGGAAACACCATATATTTT	CASSQRDSIYSGNTIYF
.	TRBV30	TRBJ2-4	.	TGTGCCTGGGAGCTAGACCACCTAGCCAAAAACATTCAGTACTTC	CAWELDHLAKNIQYF